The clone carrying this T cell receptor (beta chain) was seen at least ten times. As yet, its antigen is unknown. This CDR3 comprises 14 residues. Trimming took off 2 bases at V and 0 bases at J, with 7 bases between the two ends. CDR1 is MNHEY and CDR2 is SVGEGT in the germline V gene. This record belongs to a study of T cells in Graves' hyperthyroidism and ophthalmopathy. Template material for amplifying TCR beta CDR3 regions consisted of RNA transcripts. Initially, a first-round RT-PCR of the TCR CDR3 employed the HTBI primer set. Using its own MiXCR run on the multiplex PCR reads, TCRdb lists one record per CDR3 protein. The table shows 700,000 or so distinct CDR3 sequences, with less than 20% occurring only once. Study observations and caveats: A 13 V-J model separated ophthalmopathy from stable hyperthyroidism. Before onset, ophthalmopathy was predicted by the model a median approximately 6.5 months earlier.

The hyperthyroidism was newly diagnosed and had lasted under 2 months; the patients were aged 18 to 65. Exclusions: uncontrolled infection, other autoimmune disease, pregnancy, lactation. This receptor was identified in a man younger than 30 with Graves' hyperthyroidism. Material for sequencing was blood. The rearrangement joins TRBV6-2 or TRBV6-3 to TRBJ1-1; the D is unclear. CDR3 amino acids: CASSYQVMNTEAFF. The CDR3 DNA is TGTGCCAGCAGTTACCAGGTTATGAACACTGAAGCTTTCTTT.